This T cell receptor beta chain was obtained from a study of T cells in tuberculosis. Profiled with immunoSEQ multiplex PCR; TCRdb holds only in-frame clones, not every one. The table has tens of thousands of clones, just over 90% seen once. Germline V CDR1 and CDR2: MNHEY, SMNVEV (reference sequence). The CDR3 sequence is 13 residues long. The V end was cut by 2 bases, the J end by 4 bases, with 6 bases between. After thawing and overnight rest, PBMC were stained with GMM-loaded CD1B tetramer, viability dye and anti-CD3 for sorting. C32 glucose monomycolate from Rhodococcus equi was loaded onto the CD1B tetramers.

The specimen was CD1b-GMM tetramer-negative cells sorted from PBMCs. The V call is TRBV27, the J call TRBJ1-3; D ambiguous. This TCR came from an adult woman with latent tuberculosis. In DNA, the CDR3 is TGTGCCAGCAGTTTAGGGCAGGGAAACACCATATATTTT. Its translation is CASSLGQGNTIYF.